This T cell receptor (beta chain) was identified in a study of shared clonotypes between healthy human individuals. Study at large: Aged between 18 and 49, the donors were a couple of women and a few men.

J lost 6 bases, V lost 2 bases, and 9 bases had no gene match. This CDR3 is 15 amino acids long. The germline V gene has CDR1 MNHNY and CDR2 SVGAGI (reference sequence). Cells designated naive CD8 were CD45RO-negative and were positively selected for CCR7, with terminally differentiated effector memory CD45RA+ cells excluded. Profiling relied on immunoSEQ multiplex PCR, and the TCRdb table lists in-frame clones only, not all of them. The top ten clones hold under 2% of a sample with about 2.1 million clones, 80% to 95% of them seen once. The chain joins TRBV6-6 to TRBJ2-5, with 7 nucleotides matching TRBD2. The TCR comes from a man between 18 and 29 years old in good health. Some clones in this sample may be carry-over from other donors' samples. The sample taken for sequencing was naive CD8+ T cells from PBMCs. CDR3 nucleotide sequence: TGTGCCAGCAGTTACGCCCTGGGGGGGAGTCAGACCCAGTACTTC. Translation: CASSYALGGSQTQYF.